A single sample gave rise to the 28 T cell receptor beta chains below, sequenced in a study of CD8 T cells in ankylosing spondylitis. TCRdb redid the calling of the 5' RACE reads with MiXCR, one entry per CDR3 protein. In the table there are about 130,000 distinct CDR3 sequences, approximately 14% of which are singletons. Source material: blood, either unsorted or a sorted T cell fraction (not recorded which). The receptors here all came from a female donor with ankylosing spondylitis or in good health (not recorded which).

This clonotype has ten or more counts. Written as DNA, the CDR3 is TGTGCCAGCAGTTTAACGGGGCCCCTAAACACTGAAGCTTTCTTT. Its translation: CASSLTGPLNTEAFF. V usage is TRBV12-3 or TRBV12-4 and J usage is TRBJ1-1; D possibly corresponds to TRBD1 (5 bases). The CDR3 spans 15 residues. Deletions cut 2 bases from V and 2 bases from J, with 12 bases between.

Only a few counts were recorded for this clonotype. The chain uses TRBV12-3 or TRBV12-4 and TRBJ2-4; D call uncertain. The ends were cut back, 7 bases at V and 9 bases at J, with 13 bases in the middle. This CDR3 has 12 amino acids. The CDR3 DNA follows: TGTGCCAGCAAAGGACCATTCGCCATTCAGTACTTC. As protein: CASKGPFAIQYF.

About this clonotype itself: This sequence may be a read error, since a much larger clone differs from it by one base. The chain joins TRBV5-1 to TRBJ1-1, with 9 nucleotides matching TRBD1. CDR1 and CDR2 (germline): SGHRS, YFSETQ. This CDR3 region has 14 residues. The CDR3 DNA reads TGCGCCAACAGCTTGGACAGGGGGAACACTGAAGCTTTCTTT. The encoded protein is CANSLDRGNTEAFF.

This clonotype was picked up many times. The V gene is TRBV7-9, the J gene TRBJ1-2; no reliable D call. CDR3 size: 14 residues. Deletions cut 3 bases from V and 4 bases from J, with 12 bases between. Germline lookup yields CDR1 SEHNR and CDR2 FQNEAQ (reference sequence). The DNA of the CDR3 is TGTGCCAGCAGCTTTGAAGGACTGGGCTATGGCTACACCTTC. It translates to CASSFEGLGYGYTF. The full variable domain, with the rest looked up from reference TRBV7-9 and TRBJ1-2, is DTGVSQNPRHKITKRGQNVTFRCDPISEHNRLYWYRQTLGQGPEFLTYFQNEAQLEKSRLLSDRFSAERPKGSFSTLEIQRTEQGDSAMYLCASSFEGLGYGYTFGSGTRLTVV.

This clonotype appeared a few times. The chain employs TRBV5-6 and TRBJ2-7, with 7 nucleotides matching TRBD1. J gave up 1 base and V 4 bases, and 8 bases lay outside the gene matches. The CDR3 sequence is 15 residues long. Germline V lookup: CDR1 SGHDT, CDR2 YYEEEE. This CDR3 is CASSKQGSLSYEQYF. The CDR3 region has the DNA TGTGCCAGCAGCAAACAGGGGTCCCTTTCCTACGAGCAGTACTTC.

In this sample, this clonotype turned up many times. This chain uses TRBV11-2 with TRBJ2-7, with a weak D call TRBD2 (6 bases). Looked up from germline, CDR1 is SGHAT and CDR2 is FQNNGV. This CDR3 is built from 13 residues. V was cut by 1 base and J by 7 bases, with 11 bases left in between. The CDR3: CASSLGGAVEQYF. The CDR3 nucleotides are TGTGCCAGCAGCTTAGGCGGGGCCGTAGAGCAGTACTTC.

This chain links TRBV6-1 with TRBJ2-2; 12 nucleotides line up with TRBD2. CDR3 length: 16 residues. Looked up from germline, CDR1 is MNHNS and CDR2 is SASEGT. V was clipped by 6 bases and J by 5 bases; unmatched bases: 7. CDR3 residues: CASSVPSGRGTGELFF. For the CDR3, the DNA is TGTGCCAGCAGCGTTCCTAGCGGGAGGGGTACCGGGGAGCTGTTTTTT.

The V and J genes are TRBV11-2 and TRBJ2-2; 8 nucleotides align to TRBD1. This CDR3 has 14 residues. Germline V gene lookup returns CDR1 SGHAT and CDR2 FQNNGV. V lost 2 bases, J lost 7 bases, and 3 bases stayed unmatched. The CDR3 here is CASSLQGAIGELFF. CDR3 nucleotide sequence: TGTGCCAGCAGCTTACAGGGGGCAATCGGGGAGCTGTTTTTT.

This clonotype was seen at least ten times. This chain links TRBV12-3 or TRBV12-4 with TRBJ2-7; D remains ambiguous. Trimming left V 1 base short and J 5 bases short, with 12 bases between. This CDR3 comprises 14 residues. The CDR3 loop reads CASSLDGRWNEQYF. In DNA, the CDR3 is TGTGCCAGCAGTTTAGACGGAAGGTGGAACGAGCAGTACTTC.

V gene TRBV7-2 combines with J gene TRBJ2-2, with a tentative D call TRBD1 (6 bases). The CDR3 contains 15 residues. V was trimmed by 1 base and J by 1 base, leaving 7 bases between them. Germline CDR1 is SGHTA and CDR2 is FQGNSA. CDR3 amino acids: CASSLVQGNTGELFF. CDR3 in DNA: TGTGCCAGCAGCTTAGTACAGGGGAACACCGGGGAGCTGTTTTTT.

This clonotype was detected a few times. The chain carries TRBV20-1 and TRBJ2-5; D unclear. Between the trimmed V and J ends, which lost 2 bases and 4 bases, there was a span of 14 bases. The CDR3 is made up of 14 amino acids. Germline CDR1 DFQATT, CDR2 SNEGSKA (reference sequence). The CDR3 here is CSARNQEASETQYF. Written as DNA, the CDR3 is TGCAGTGCTAGAAACCAGGAAGCCTCAGAGACCCAGTACTTC.

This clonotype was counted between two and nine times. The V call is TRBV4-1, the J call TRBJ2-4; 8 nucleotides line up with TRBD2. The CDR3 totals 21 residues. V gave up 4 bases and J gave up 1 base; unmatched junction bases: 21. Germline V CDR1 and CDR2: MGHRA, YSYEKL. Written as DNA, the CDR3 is TGCGCCAGCAGCCGAACCTACTCGGAGAGCGGGAGTATAAGGGCCAAAAACATTCAGTACTTC. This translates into CASSRTYSESGSIRAKNIQYF.

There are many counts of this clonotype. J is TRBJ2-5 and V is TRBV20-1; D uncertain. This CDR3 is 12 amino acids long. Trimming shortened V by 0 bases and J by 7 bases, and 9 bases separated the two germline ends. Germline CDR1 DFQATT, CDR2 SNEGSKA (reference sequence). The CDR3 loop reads CSARDQSGTQYF. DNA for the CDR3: TGCAGTGCTAGAGATCAGTCGGGGACCCAGTACTTC.

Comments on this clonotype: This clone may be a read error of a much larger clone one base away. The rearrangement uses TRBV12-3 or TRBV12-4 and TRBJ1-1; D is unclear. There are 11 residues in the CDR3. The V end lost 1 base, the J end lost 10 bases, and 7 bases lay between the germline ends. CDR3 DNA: TGTGCCAGCAGTTTAGGGTACCGAGCTTTCTTT. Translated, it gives CASSLGYRAFF.

CDR3 region: CASSYSKVSGANVLTF. CDR3 DNA: TGTGCCAGCAGTTACTCGAAGGTATCTGGGGCCAACGTCCTGACTTTC. V and J are TRBV6-2 or TRBV6-3 and TRBJ2-6, with unresolved D. Germline CDR1 reads MNHEY; CDR2 reads SVGEGT. The V end was cut by 0 bases, the J end by 1 base, with 7 bases between. This CDR3 has 16 amino acids.

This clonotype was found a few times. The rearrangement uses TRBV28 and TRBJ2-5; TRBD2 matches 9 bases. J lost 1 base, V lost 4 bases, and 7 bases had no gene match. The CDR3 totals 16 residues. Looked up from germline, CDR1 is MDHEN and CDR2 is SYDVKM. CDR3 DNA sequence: TGTGCCAGCAGTTCCTCGGCGGGGGGGAGCCAAGAGACCCAGTACTTC. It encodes CASSSSAGGSQETQYF.

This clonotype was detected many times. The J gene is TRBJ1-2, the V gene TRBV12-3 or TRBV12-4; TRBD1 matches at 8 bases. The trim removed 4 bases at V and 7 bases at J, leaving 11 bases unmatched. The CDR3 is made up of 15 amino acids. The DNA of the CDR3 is TGTGCCAGCAGTTCCCGAGGCAGGGGGCTTCGTGGCTACACCTTC. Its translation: CASSSRGRGLRGYTF.

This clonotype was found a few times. CDR3 in DNA: TGTGCTAGTGGTTTGGGTTCCTACAATGAGCAGTTCTTC. Protein: CASGLGSYNEQFF. The chain carries TRBV12-5 and TRBJ2-1, with no clear D. The CDR3 has 13 residues. V was clipped by 1 base and J by 1 base, with 2 bases between them. The germline V gene encodes CDR1 LGHNT and CDR2 FRNRAP.

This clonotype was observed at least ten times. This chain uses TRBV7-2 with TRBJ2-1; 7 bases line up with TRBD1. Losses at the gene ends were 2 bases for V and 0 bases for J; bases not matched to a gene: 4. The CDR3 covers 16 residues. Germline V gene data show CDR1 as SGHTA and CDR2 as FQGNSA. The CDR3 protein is CASSLSGQSSYNEQFF. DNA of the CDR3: TGTGCCAGCAGCTTATCGGGACAGAGCTCCTACAATGAGCAGTTCTTC.

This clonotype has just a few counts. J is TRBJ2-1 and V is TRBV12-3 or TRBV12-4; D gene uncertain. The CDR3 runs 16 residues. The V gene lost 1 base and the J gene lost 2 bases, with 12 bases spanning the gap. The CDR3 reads CASSLGNPNTYNEQFF. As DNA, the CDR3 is TGTGCCAGCAGTTTAGGCAATCCGAACACCTACAATGAGCAGTTCTTC.

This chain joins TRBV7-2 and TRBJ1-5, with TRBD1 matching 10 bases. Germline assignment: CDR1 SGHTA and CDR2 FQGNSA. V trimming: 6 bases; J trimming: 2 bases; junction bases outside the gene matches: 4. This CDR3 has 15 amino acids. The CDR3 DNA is TGTGCCAGCAGTTCCGGGACAGGGGGCAATCAGCCCCAGCATTTT. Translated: CASSSGTGGNQPQHF.

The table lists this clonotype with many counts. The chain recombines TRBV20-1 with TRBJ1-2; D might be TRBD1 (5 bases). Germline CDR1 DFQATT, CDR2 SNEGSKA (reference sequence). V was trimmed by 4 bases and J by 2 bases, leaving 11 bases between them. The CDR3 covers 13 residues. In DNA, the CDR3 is TGCAGTGCTAACGACAGAACAAACTATGGCTACACCTTC. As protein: CSANDRTNYGYTF.

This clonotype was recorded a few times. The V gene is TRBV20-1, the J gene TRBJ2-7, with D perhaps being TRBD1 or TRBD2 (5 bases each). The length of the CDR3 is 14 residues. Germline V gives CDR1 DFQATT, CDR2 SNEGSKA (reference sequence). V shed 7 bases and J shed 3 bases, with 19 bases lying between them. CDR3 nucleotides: TGCAGTGGTCGCCCCGGGACGGTACGCTACGAGCAGTACTTC. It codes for CSGRPGTVRYEQYF.

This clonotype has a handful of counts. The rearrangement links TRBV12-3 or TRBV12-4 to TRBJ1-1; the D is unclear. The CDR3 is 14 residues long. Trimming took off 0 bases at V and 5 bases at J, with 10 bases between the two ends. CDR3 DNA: TGTGCCAGCAGTTTAGCCGCGCGGGGAACTGAAGCTTTCTTT. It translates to CASSLAARGTEAFF.

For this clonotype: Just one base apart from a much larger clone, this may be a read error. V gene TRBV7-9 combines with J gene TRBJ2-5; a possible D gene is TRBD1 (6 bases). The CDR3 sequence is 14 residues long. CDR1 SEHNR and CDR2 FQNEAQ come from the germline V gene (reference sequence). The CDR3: CASSLTGFQETHYF. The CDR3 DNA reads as TGTGCCAGCAGCTTAACAGGGTTCCAAGAGACCCATTACTTC.

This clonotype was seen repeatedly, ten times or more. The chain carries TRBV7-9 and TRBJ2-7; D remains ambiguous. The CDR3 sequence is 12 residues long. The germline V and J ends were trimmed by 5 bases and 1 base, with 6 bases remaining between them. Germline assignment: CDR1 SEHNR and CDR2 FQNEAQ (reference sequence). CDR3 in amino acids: CASSPSSYEQYF. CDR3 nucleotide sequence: TGTGCCAGCAGCCCCTCATCCTACGAGCAGTACTTC. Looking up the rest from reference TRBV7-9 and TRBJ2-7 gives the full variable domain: DTGVSQNPRHKITKRGQNVTFRCDPISEHNRLYWYRQTLGQGPEFLTYFQNEAQLEKSRLLSDRFSAERPKGSFSTLEIQRTEQGDSAMYLCASSPSSYEQYFGPGTRLTVT.

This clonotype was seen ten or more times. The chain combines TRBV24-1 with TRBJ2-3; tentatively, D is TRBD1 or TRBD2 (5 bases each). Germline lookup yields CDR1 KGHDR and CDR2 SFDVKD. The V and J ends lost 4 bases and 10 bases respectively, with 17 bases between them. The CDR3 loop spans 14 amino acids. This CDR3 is CATSDPLLGVAQYF. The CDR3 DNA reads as TGTGCCACCAGTGACCCCCTCCTGGGGGTAGCGCAGTATTTT.

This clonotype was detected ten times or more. The CDR3 loop reads CASSEQGNTEAFF. In nucleotides, the CDR3 is TGTGCCAGCAGCGAACAGGGGAACACTGAAGCTTTCTTT. The rearrangement uses TRBV7-3 and TRBJ1-1; tentatively, D is TRBD1 (6 bases). Germline V CDR1 and CDR2: SGHTA, FQGTGA. The V end lost 5 bases, the J end lost 1 base, and 8 bases lay between the germline ends. CDR3 length equals 13 residues.